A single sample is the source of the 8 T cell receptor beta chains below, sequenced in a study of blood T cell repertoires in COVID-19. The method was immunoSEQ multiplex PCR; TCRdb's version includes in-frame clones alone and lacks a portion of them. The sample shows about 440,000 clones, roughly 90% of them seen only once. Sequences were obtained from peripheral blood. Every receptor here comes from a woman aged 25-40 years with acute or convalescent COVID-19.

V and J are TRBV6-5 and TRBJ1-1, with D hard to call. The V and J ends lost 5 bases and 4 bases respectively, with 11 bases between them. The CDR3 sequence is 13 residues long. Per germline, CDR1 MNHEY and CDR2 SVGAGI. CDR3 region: CASSLIEGTEAFF. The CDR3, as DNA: TGTGCCAGCAGTCTAATAGAGGGCACTGAAGCTTTCTTT.

This CDR3 reads CASSYTGSGELFF. The CDR3 DNA follows: TGTGCCAGCAGTTACACGGGGAGCGGGGAGCTGTTTTTT. J is TRBJ2-2 and V is TRBV6-5, with D tentatively TRBD2 (5 bases). Germline CDR1 is MNHEY and CDR2 is SVGAGI. V lost 2 bases and J 7 bases, leaving 8 bases between the germline ends. CDR3 length equals 13 residues.

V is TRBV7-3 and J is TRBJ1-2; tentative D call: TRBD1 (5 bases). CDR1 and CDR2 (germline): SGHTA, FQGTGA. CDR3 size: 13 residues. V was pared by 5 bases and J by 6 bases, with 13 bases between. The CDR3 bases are TGTGCCAGCAGCCCCGGGGGTGGGGATGGCTACACCTTC. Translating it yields CASSPGGGDGYTF.

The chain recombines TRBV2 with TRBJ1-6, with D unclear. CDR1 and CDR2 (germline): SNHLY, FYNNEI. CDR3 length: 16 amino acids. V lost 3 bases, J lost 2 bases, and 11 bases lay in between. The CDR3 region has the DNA TGTGCCAGCAGTGAGGTTGGGGAGGCCTATAATTCACCCCTCCACTTT. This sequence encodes CASSEVGEAYNSPLHF.

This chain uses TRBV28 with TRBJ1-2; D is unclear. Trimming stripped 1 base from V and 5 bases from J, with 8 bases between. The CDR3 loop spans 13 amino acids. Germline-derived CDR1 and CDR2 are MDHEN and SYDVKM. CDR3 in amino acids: CASSLFRGYGYTF. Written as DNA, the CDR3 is TGTGCCAGCAGTTTATTCAGAGGATATGGCTACACCTTC.

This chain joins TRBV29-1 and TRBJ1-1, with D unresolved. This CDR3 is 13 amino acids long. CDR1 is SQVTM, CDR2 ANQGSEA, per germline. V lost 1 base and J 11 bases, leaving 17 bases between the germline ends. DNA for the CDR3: TGCAGCGTTGAAGTACGACGGGATCGTAACGCTTTCTTT. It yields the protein CSVEVRRDRNAFF.

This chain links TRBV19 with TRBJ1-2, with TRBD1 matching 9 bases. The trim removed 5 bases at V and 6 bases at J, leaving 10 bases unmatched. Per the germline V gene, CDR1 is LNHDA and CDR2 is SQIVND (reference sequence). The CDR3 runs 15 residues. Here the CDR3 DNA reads TGTGCCAGTAGTCCCGCCGGGACAGGGCGCCATGGCTACACCTTC. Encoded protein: CASSPAGTGRHGYTF.

The CDR3 here is CASSPHLDPSYEQYF. As DNA, the CDR3 is TGTGCCAGCAGCCCCCACCTAGATCCCTCCTACGAGCAGTACTTC. The genes are TRBV9 and TRBJ2-7; D gene uncertain. The CDR3 runs 15 residues. Germline values: CDR1 SGDLS, CDR2 YYNGEE. Between the trimmed V and J ends, which lost 4 bases and 0 bases, there was a span of 14 bases.